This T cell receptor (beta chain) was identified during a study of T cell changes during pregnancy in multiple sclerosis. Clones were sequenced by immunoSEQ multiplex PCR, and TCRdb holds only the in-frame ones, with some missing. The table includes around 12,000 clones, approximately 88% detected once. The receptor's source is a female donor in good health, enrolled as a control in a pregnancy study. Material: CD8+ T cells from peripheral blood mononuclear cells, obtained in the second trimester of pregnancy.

CDR3 protein: CASSLSPHNEQFF. The DNA for the CDR3 is TGTGCCAGCAGCCTATCCCCCCACAATGAGCAGTTCTTC. The V call is TRBV6-5, the J call TRBJ2-1; D gene ambiguous. Between the trimmed V and J ends, which lost 6 bases and 5 bases, there was a span of 11 bases. Germline-derived CDR1 and CDR2 are MNHEY and SVGAGI. The CDR3 loop spans 13 amino acids.